The sequence of this T cell receptor beta chain was determined in a study of OX40 agonist ivuxolimab in advanced cancers. The V end was cut by 1 base, the J end by 4 bases, with 8 bases between. This CDR3 region has 14 residues. Germline CDR1 and CDR2: MNHNS and SASEGT. This table comes from immunoSEQ multiplex PCR, and its TCRdb copy is limited to in-frame clones, with some not included. This table has roughly 71,000 clones, 85% appearing once. This chain links TRBV6-1 with TRBJ1-3, with no clear D. This sequence was found in an adult with an advanced solid tumor such as melanoma, head and neck, liver or kidney cancer. Sample: CD4+ or CD8+ T cells sorted from blood, taken in a trial of the OX40 agonist ivuxolimab. CDR3 nucleotides: TGTGCCAGCAGTGAAGGTACGGCCGGAAACACCATATATTTT. It codes for CASSEGTAGNTIYF.